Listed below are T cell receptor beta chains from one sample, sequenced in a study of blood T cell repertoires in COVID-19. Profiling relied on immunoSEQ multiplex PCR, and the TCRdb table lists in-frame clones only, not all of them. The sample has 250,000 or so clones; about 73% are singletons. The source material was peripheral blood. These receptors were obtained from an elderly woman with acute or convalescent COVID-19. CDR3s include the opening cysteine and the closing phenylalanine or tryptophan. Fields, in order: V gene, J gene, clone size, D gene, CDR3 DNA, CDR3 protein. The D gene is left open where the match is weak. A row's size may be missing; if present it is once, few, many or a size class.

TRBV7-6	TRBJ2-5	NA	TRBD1	TGTGCCAGCAGCCAGGGGACAGTTCTCCAAGAGACCCAGTACTTC	CASSQGTVLQETQYF
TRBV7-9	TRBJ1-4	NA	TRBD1	TGTGCCAGCAGCTCCGGACAGGGGGCGAATGAAAAACTGTTTTTT	CASSSGQGANEKLFF
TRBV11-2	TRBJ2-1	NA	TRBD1	TGTGCCAGCAGCTTGGACAGGGGGTCCGTCAATGAGCAGTTCTTC	CASSLDRGSVNEQFF
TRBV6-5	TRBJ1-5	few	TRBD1	TGTGCCACCCGAGGACAGGGAACTCAGCCCCAGCATTTT	CATRGQGTQPQHF
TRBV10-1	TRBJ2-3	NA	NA	TGCGCCAGCAGTGACGGGGTTAGCGATACGCAGTATTTT	CASSDGVSDTQYF
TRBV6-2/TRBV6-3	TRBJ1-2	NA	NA	TGTGCCAGCAGTTACTCGCTGGGGGCGGCTAACTATGGCTACACCTTC	CASSYSLGAANYGYTF
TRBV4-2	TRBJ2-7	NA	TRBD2	TGTGCCAGCAGCCAAGAGGTGCTAGCGGGAGTCTCAGGCTACGAGCAGTACTTC	CASSQEVLAGVSGYEQYF
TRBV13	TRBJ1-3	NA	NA	TGTGCCAGCAGCTTAGGCTTAGTGGGGGCCTCTGGAAACACCATATATTTT	CASSLGLVGASGNTIYF
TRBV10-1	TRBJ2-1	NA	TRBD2	TGCGCCAGCAGTGACATCGGACTAGGGCACAATGAGCAGTTCTTC	CASSDIGLGHNEQFF
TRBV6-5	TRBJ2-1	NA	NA	TGTGCCACCCGGACCGGGCCTAGGGGGGGGGATGAGCAGTTCTTC	CATRTGPRGGDEQFF
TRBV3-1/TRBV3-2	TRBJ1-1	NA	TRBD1	TGTGCCAGCAGCCAGCAGGGACAGGGTCCCACTGAAGCTTTCTTT	CASSQQGQGPTEAFF
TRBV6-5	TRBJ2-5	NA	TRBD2	TGTGCCAGTTTAGCGGGGAGAGAGACCCAGTACTTC	CASLAGRETQYF
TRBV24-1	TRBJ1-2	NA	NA	TGTGCCACCATACAGGCAGCCTATGGCTACACCTTC	CATIQAAYGYTF
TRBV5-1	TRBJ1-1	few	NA	TGCGCCAGCAGCTTGGAACAGGGTGAAGAAGCTTTCTTT	CASSLEQGEEAFF
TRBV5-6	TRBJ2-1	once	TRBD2	TGTGCCAGCAGCTTGGGGTGGGGGACTAGCGCCTACAATGAGCAGTTCTTC	CASSLGWGTSAYNEQFF
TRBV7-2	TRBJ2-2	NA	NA	TGTGCCAGCAGCCCCCGGGGAGCCCCCGGGGAGCTGTTTTTT	CASSPRGAPGELFF
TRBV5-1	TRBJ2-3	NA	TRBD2	TGCGCCAGCAGCTTGGCCTCTAGCGGGGGGGCAGTAGATACGCAGTATTTT	CASSLASSGGAVDTQYF
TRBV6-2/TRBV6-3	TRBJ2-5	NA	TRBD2	TGTGCCAGCAGTTCCCCTAGCGGGGGGGCCCAAGAGACCCAGTACTTC	CASSSPSGGAQETQYF
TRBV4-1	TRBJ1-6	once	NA	TGCGCCAGCAGCCAAGGACAGTTCAATTCACCCCTCCACTTT	CASSQGQFNSPLHF
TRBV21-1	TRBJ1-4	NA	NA	TGTGCCAGCAGCAAAGGAGGCAGAGCAAATGAAAAACTGTTTTTT	CASSKGGRANEKLFF
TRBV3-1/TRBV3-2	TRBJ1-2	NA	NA	TGTGCCAGCAGCCAACCGGGGGAGGGTGGCTACACCTTC	CASSQPGEGGYTF
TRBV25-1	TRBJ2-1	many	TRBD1	TGTGCCAGCAGTGCGACGACAGGGAGACACAATGAGCAGTTCTTC	CASSATTGRHNEQFF
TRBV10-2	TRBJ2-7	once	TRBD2	TGCGCCAGCAAAACTAGCGGGAACTACGAGCAGTACTTC	CASKTSGNYEQYF
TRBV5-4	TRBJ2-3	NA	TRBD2	TGTGCCAGCAGCTTGAAGCGGGGGGGCGTCCCAGATACGCAGTATTTT	CASSLKRGGVPDTQYF
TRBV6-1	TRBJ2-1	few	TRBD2	TGTGCCAGCAGTGAAGGGCCCCGGGGGGGCTACAATGAGCAGTTCTTC	CASSEGPRGGYNEQFF
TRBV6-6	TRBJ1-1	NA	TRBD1	TGTGCCAGCAGCCAACAGGGGACGGAGGGTGAAGCTTTCTTT	CASSQQGTEGEAFF
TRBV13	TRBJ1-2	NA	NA	TGTGCCAGCAGCTTAGGCCCGTCTGGCCGCGGGGGGCCCGCTAACTATGGCTACACCTTC	CASSLGPSGRGGPANYGYTF
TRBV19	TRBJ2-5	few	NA	TGTGCCAGTAACCCCCTTCCCCCAGGTTGGGAGACCCAGTACTTC	CASNPLPPGWETQYF
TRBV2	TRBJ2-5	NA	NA	TGTGCCAGCAGTGAGGGGTGGGGCGCCTTGGCGACCCAGTACTTC	CASSEGWGALATQYF
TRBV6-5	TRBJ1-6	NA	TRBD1	TGTGCCACCTCGGGACAGGGGATTGGTAATTCACCCCTCCACTTT	CATSGQGIGNSPLHF
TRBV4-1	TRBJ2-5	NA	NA	TGCGCCAGCAGCCGCCTTTCGGATGCAGACTTCCAAGAGACCCAGTACTTC	CASSRLSDADFQETQYF
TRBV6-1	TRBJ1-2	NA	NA	TGTGCCAGCAGTGAACCAATACGAGTCTATGGCTACACCTTC	CASSEPIRVYGYTF
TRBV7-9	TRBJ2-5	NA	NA	TGTGCCAGCAGCATTACCGGGACAAGTTCGGAGACCCAGTACTTC	CASSITGTSSETQYF
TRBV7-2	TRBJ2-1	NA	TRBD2	TGTGCCAGCAGCTTTTCACTAGCGGGGGTCAATGAGCAGTTCTTC	CASSFSLAGVNEQFF
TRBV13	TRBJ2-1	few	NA	TGTGCCATCGGCGTCGGGAATGAGCAGTTCTTC	CAIGVGNEQFF
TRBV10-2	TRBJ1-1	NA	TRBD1	TGCGCCAGCAGTGATCAGGGGGCCGGCACTGAAGCTTTCTTT	CASSDQGAGTEAFF
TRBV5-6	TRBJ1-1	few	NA	TGTGCCAGCAGCAGACAGCTATTTGAAGCTTTCTTT	CASSRQLFEAFF
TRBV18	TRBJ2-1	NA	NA	TGTGCCAGCTCACGGGCAGGGGGGAATGAGCAGTTCTTC	CASSRAGGNEQFF
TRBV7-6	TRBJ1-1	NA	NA	TGTGCCAGCAGCTTACAGGGGAGCATGAACACTGAAGCTTTCTTT	CASSLQGSMNTEAFF
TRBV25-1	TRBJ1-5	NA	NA	TGTGCCAGCAGTTTCCCCCGACAGTTCTATAGCAATCAGCCCCAGCATTTT	CASSFPRQFYSNQPQHF
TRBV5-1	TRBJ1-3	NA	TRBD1	TGCGCCAGCAGCTTACTAGGACAGGGCAGCTCTGGAAACACCATATATTTT	CASSLLGQGSSGNTIYF
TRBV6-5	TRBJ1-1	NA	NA	TGTGCCACCTTCGCCCACAGGGAGAGCACTGAAGCTTTCTTT	CATFAHRESTEAFF
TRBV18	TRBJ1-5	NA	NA	TGTGCCAGCTCACCATCAGGCAATCAGCCCCAGCATTTT	CASSPSGNQPQHF
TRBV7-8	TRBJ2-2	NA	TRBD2	TGTGCCAGCAGCCGGGCTAGCGGGGGGGCCACCGGGGAGCTGTTTTTT	CASSRASGGATGELFF
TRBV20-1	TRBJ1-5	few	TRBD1	TGCAGTGCTAGTCGGGTAGGGGGCTCCAATCAGCCCCAGCATTTT	CSASRVGGSNQPQHF
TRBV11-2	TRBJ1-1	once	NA	TGTGCCAGCAGCTTAGCTGCGACACACGCATCTGAAGCTTTCTTT	CASSLAATHASEAFF
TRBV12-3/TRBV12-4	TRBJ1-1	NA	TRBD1	TGTGCCAGCAATATCCGGGACAGTGAAGCTTTCTTT	CASNIRDSEAFF
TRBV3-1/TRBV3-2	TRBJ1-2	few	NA	TGTGCCAGCAGCCTACTAAACTATGGCTACACCTTC	CASSLLNYGYTF
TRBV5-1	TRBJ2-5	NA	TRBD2	TGCGCCAGCAGGCGGACTAGCGGGATTCAAGAGACCCAGTACTTC	CASRRTSGIQETQYF
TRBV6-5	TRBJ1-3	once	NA	TGTGCCAGCAGTTACTCGGGCAAGAGCTCTGGAAACACCATATATTTT	CASSYSGKSSGNTIYF
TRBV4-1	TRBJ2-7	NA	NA	TGCGCCAGCAGCCAAGAAGGAGGGGCACGGCAGTACTTC	CASSQEGGARQYF
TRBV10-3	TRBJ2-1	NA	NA	TGTGCCATCGGCCAACAGGGGGGGAACAGAAATGAGCAGTTCTTC	CAIGQQGGNRNEQFF
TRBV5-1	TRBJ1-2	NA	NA	TGCGCCAGCAGCTTGTCCGACAGAACCCCTGGAGGCTACACCTTC	CASSLSDRTPGGYTF
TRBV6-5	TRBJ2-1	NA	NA	TGTGCCAGCAGTTACCAGGCAGGTGGCAATGAGCAGTTCTTC	CASSYQAGGNEQFF
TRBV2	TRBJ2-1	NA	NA	TGTGCCAGCAGGGCATTAGCGGCTGAGCAGTTCTTC	CASRALAAEQFF
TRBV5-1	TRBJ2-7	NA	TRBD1	TGCGCCAGCAGCTTGCCCTTACGGACAGGACCCGACTACGAGCAGTACTTC	CASSLPLRTGPDYEQYF
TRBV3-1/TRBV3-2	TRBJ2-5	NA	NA	TGTGCCAGCAGCCAAAGACGAGGCGGAAAAGCAGAGACCCAGTACTTC	CASSQRRGGKAETQYF
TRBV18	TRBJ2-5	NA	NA	TGTGCCAGCTCTCGGCTTTTGAGCGCGGAGACCCAGTACTTC	CASSRLLSAETQYF